This record concerns one T cell receptor (beta chain) sequence. What antigen it recognizes has not been identified. Base qualities are not at hand, and no much larger clone is one base apart. This record belongs to a study of blood T cell repertoires in COVID-19 (TCRdb year 2020). General notes on the study: The collaborator samples originated in the United States, Italy and Spain and spanned the acute and convalescent phases of COVID-19. The samples were drawn from the first 160 participants of the ongoing ImmuneRACE study and from about 1,200 subjects provided by 6 global collaborators. The repertoires were made available in a free public database intended to serve as a resource for research on the immune response to SARS-CoV-2. Where available, HLA class I and class II types were taken from metadata supplied by the sample provider and were not determined by assay-based typing. A de-identified subject ID, COVID-19 status, age in years and sex were almost always included in the sample metadata. The material from the prospective study consisted of cDNA or gDNA derived from T cells, B-cell-depleted T cells, or PBMCs. Subjects who had been exposed to COVID-19, were actively infected with it, or had recovered from it provided the deeply sampled blood TCRbeta repertoires that made up the dataset.

Collaborating institutions collected whole blood in K2EDTA tubes following their own protocols. For TCRbeta analysis, collaborator samples were shipped as frozen whole blood, as isolated PBMCs, or as DNA extracted from either sample type. TCRbeta CDR3 regions were amplified from genomic DNA by means of the immunoSEQ Assay, a bias-controlled multiplex PCR. In the authors' own workflow: Nucleated cell counts per sample were estimated from amplification of reference gene primers within the assay. To quantify the absolute abundance of each unique TCRbeta CDR3 rearrangement, sequence reads were collapsed and filtered. Productive Simpson clonality was computed per sample as the square root of Simpson's diversity index over productive rearrangements. This is the immuneACCESS table as TCRdb keeps it, with only in-frame sequences that have V and J called. A part of the clones is gone; compared with another copy, unresolved V genes explain less than half, and the rest is unexplained. V, J and clone size are those of that table, while D and trimming were read from the DNA. This sample has about 160,000 clones in its table, and 70% to 90% of those were observed once. The ten largest clonotypes hold roughly 1% of the sample.

Study-level results and caveats: How much clinical and demographic metadata was included differed by source and by participant, and the metadata was provided uncurated.

Unmatched junction bases come to 14, with V trimmed by 5 bases and J by 2 bases. Via the germline V gene (reference sequence), CDR1 is MNHEY and CDR2 SMNVEV. Spanning cysteine to phenylalanine, the CDR3 consists of 17 amino acids. The entry retains the CDR3 DNA only, 51 bases that are in frame from base 1. The source material was peripheral blood. Recombination connected TRBV27 to TRBJ1-2; 7 junctional bases match TRBD1. This TCR was recovered from a man aged 35 to 55 with acute or convalescent COVID-19. The nucleotide sequence reads TGTGCCAGCAGTCTCGACAGGGTAGCGGCCCTAAACTATGGCTACACCTTC. This translates into CASSLDRVAALNYGYTF.